The rows below give T cell receptor beta chains drawn from one sample of a study of regulatory T cells in long-lasting Graves disease. MiXCR was run by TCRdb on the multiplex PCR reads, yielding one entry per CDR3 protein. The table has about 290,000 distinct CDR3 sequences, roughly 21% seen once; the top ten hold about 61%. The sequencing used peripheral blood mononuclear cells (PBMCs), collected when the disease was refractory, from a patient treated with antithyroid drugs. The receptors come from a female donor with Graves disease. Both conserved end residues are part of each CDR3. A D gene is named only where the DNA matches it firmly. Clone size is not always given. Where it is, it says once, few, many or a class for expanded clones.

>-|many|TRBV7-6|TRBJ1-2
CASSLAPGGDYGYTF
TGTGCCAGCAGCTTAGCGCCGGGGGGCGACTATGGCTACACCTTC
>TRBD2|many|TRBV3-1|TRBJ2-7
CASSSWTSGWDEQYF
TGTGCCAGCTCCTCCTGGACTAGCGGATGGGACGAGCAGTACTTC
>TRBD2|-|TRBV11-2|TRBJ2-1
CASSLEGLAGGGEQFF
TGTGCCAGCAGCTTAGAGGGACTAGCGGGAGGAGGAGAGCAGTTCTTC
>-|-|TRBV6-4|TRBJ2-7
CASSDSTDSYEQYF
TGTGCCAGCAGTGACTCGACGGATTCCTACGAGCAGTACTTC
>TRBD2|-|TRBV30|TRBJ2-5
CAWSGGLAGGPGGQETQYF
TGTGCCTGGAGTGGTGGATTAGCGGGAGGGCCGGGGGGTCAAGAGACCCAGTACTTC
>-|many|TRBV2|TRBJ2-6
CASSQGTGANVLTF
TGTGCCAGCTCACAAGGGACTGGGGCCAACGTCCTGACTTTC
>-|-|TRBV19|TRBJ2-7
CASSAGTLSYEQYF
TGTGCCAGTAGTGCCGGGACGCTCTCCTACGAGCAGTACTTC
>-|-|TRBV30|TRBJ1-1
CAWSQSPNTEAFF
TGTGCCTGGAGCCAGTCCCCGAACACTGAAGCTTTCTTT
>-|many|TRBV11-2|TRBJ1-1
CASSLDGGMNTEAFF
TGTGCCAGCAGCTTAGATGGAGGCATGAACACTGAAGCTTTCTTT
>TRBD2|-|TRBV6-1|TRBJ2-2
CASSLAGVKNGELFF
TGTGCCAGCAGTCTAGCGGGAGTTAAGAACGGGGAGCTGTTTTTT
>-|-|TRBV4-3|TRBJ1-1
CASSQDTGGNTEAFF
TGCGCCAGCAGCCAAGATACAGGAGGGAACACTGAAGCTTTCTTT
>-|-|TRBV12-3/TRBV12-4|TRBJ1-2
CASSWTASYGYTF
TGTGCCAGCAGTTGGACAGCGAGCTATGGCTACACCTTC
>TRBD2|few|TRBV18|TRBJ2-5
CASSPEKREGRETQYF
TGTGCCAGCTCACCAGAGAAGCGGGAGGGGAGAGAGACCCAGTACTTC
>TRBD1|few|TRBV5-1|TRBJ1-5
CASSSGTADQPQHF
TGCGCCAGCAGCTCCGGGACAGCTGATCAGCCCCAGCATTTT
>TRBD1|few|TRBV6-1|TRBJ2-2
CAIRQGADTGELFF
TGTGCCATTAGACAGGGGGCGGACACCGGGGAGCTGTTTTTT
>-|many|TRBV28|TRBJ1-5
CASIEIGNQPQHF
TGTGCCAGCATCGAGATAGGGAATCAGCCCCAGCATTTT
>-|few|TRBV6-2/TRBV6-3|TRBJ1-5
CASSYLGARDQPQHF
TGTGCCAGCAGTTATTTGGGGGCGCGGGATCAGCCCCAGCATTTT
>-|few|TRBV28|TRBJ2-1
CASSLRGTPYSEQFF
TGTGCCAGCAGTTTAAGGGGGACCCCCTACAGTGAGCAGTTCTTC
>TRBD2|many|TRBV28|TRBJ2-7
CASNQAGEAYEQYF
TGTGCCAGCAATCAGGCGGGGGAAGCCTACGAGCAGTACTTC
>-|-|TRBV20-1|TRBJ1-4
CSARQVAREKLFF
TGCAGTGCTAGGCAGGTGGCGCGGGAAAAACTGTTTTTT
>-|-|TRBV9|TRBJ2-2
CASSEGGTGELFF
TGTGCCAGCAGCGAGGGTGGCACCGGGGAGCTGTTTTTT
>TRBD1|-|TRBV19|TRBJ1-1
CASSNHAETGAQNAFF
TGTGCCAGTAGTAACCACGCCGAGACAGGGGCACAGAACGCTTTCTTT
>-|-|TRBV29-1|TRBJ1-2
CSVEGVGPGYTF
TGCAGCGTTGAAGGGGTAGGCCCAGGCTACACCTTC
>-|-|TRBV20-1|TRBJ2-1
CSAIGERYNEQFF
TGCAGTGCTATTGGGGAGCGGTACAATGAGCAGTTCTTC
>-|-|TRBV20-1|TRBJ2-7
CSARDRQGTKFYEQYF
TGCAGTGCTAGAGATCGTCAGGGGACAAAATTCTACGAGCAGTACTTC
>-|many|TRBV28|TRBJ1-1
CASRNGILRDTYTEAFF
TGTGCCAGCAGGAATGGAATTCTTCGGGACACCTACACTGAAGCTTTCTTT
>TRBD1|-|TRBV20-1|TRBJ1-2
CSASRTGLGNYGYTF
TGCAGTGCTAGCCGGACAGGGTTGGGTAACTATGGCTACACCTTC
>TRBD2|-|TRBV11-2|TRBJ2-1
CASSSVAGLSYNEQFF
TGTGCCAGCAGCTCCGTAGCGGGCCTCTCCTACAATGAGCAGTTCTTC
>-|-|TRBV30|TRBJ1-1
CAWPNPGLMNTEAFF
TGTGCCTGGCCGAACCCGGGACTGATGAACACTGAAGCTTTCTTT
>-|many|TRBV7-9|TRBJ1-5
CASSFQADQPQHF
TGTGCCAGCAGCTTCCAGGCGGACCAGCCCCAGCATTTT
>-|many|TRBV30|TRBJ1-6
CAWSVMGQQDSPLHF
TGTGCCTGGAGTGTAATGGGACAACAGGATTCACCCCTCCACTTT
>-|many|TRBV7-8|TRBJ2-7
CASSLAAGTSSYEQYF
TGTGCCAGCAGCTTAGCAGCAGGGACTTCCTCCTACGAGCAGTACTTC
>-|many|TRBV12-3/TRBV12-4|TRBJ2-7
CASRRAGGEQYF
TGTGCCAGCAGACGAGCTGGGGGCGAGCAGTACTTC
>TRBD2|-|TRBV20-1|TRBJ2-1
CSADSGRAGLDNEQFF
TGCAGTGCTGATAGCGGGAGGGCCGGTCTAGACAATGAGCAGTTCTTC
>TRBD1|few|TRBV7-2|TRBJ2-1
CASIRTDRVSNEQFF
TGTGCCAGCATCCGGACCGACAGGGTTTCCAATGAGCAGTTCTTC
>-|many|TRBV27|TRBJ1-2
CASSALTGTNYGYTF
TGTGCCAGCAGCGCGTTAACAGGGACCAACTATGGCTACACCTTC
>-|many|TRBV12-3/TRBV12-4|TRBJ1-3
CASSPGLEDTIYF
TGTGCCAGCAGCCCGGGACTGGAAGACACCATATATTTT
>TRBD2|few|TRBV6-2/TRBV6-3|TRBJ2-3
CASSPAGGKRDTQYF
TGTGCCAGCAGTCCAGCGGGAGGAAAGCGAGATACGCAGTATTTT
>TRBD2|-|TRBV7-2|TRBJ2-1
CASSPVTSGNYEQFF
TGTGCCAGCAGCCCGGTAACTAGCGGGAACTATGAGCAGTTCTTC
>-|few|TRBV20-1|TRBJ2-5
CSANIAEETQYF
TGCAGTGCCAACATAGCTGAAGAGACCCAGTACTTC